Presented here are 19 T cell receptor beta chains from one specimen sequenced in a study of blood T cell repertoires in COVID-19. TCRdb keeps only in-frame clones here, not all; method: immunoSEQ multiplex PCR. The profile covers some 370,000 clones, with 80% to 90% appearing a single time and 0.95% to 1.5% taken by the ten largest. Specimen: peripheral blood. These receptors all come from a man aged 35-49 years with acute or convalescent COVID-19.

The rearrangement joins TRBV12-3 or TRBV12-4 to TRBJ1-1, with D hard to call. The CDR3 spans 13 residues. V was cut by 3 bases and J by 4 bases, with 9 bases left in between. For the CDR3, the DNA is TGTGCCAGCAGTTTTAGGAGTAGCACTGAAGCTTTCTTT. Translated: CASSFRSSTEAFF.

V usage is TRBV28 and J usage is TRBJ1-5; D gene ambiguous. CDR3 size: 12 residues. Germline CDR1 and CDR2: MDHEN and SYDVKM. V gave up 11 bases and J gave up 1 base, with 9 bases separating them. The CDR3 nucleotides are TGTGCCGGGTCCAGGAGCAATCAGCCCCAGCATTTT. It codes for CAGSRSNQPQHF. The whole variable domain, filled in from reference TRBV28 and TRBJ1-5, reads DVKVTQSSRYLVKRTGEKVFLECVQDMDHENMFWYRQDPGLGLRLIYFSYDVKMKEKGDIPEGYSVSREKKERFSLILESASTNQTSMYLCAGSRSNQPQHFGDGTRLSIL.

This clone was observed once. The chain joins TRBV7-3 to TRBJ2-1; 7 nucleotides align to TRBD2. Trimming took 2 bases from V and 8 from J; bases not matched to a gene: 9. The germline V gene has CDR1 SGHTA and CDR2 FQGTGA. The CDR3 runs 15 residues. The CDR3 sequence is CASSLRGRAGDEQFF. In nucleotides, the CDR3 is TGTGCCAGCAGCTTACGGGGGAGGGCCGGAGATGAGCAGTTCTTC.

This rearrangement joins TRBV6-1 to TRBJ1-3, with TRBD1 as a possible D gene (6 bases). The CDR3 is made up of 14 amino acids. V lost 3 bases and J 2 bases, leaving 8 bases between the germline ends. Germline V gene lookup returns CDR1 MNHNS and CDR2 SASEGT. The CDR3 nucleotides are TGTGCCAGCAGTGAGGGGGGGCCTGGAAACACCATATATTTT. Amino acid sequence: CASSEGGPGNTIYF.

V and J are TRBV5-1 and TRBJ2-7; 8 bases map to TRBD1. CDR3 length: 14 amino acids. J was trimmed by 2 bases and V by 7 bases; bases with no gene match: 8. Germline CDR1 and CDR2: SGHRS and YFSETQ. CDR3 loop: CASAPGTGTYEQYF. CDR3 in DNA: TGCGCCAGCGCACCCGGGACAGGCACCTACGAGCAGTACTTC.

The chain employs TRBV12-3 or TRBV12-4 and TRBJ1-1, with D uncertain. V lost 3 bases and J 4 bases, leaving 9 bases between the germline ends. The CDR3 is 13 amino acids. The CDR3 spells CASSLTYGTEAFF. As DNA, the CDR3 is TGTGCCAGCAGTTTGACATACGGCACTGAAGCTTTCTTT.

The chain carries TRBV4-3 and TRBJ1-6; 10 bases fit TRBD1. CDR3 size: 15 residues. The trim removed 5 bases at V and 5 bases at J, leaving 3 bases unmatched. Germline V gives CDR1 LGHNA, CDR2 YSLEER. The CDR3, as DNA: TGCGCCAGCAGCTGGGACAGGGGAAATAATTCACCCCTCCACTTT. Translating it yields CASSWDRGNNSPLHF.

The chain employs TRBV2 and TRBJ2-5; TRBD2 agrees at 7 bases. In germline, CDR1 is SNHLY, CDR2 FYNNEI. This CDR3 is 12 amino acids long. V lost 7 bases, J lost 5 bases, and 4 bases stayed unmatched. The CDR3 DNA reads TGTGCCAGCACGTCCGGGGGGGAGACCCAGTACTTC. Translation gives CASTSGGETQYF. The whole variable domain, remainder taken from reference TRBV2 and TRBJ2-5, is EPEVTQTPSHQVTQMGQEVILRCVPISNHLYFYWYRQILGQKVEFLVSFYNNEISEKSEIFDDQFSVERPDGSNFTLKIRSTKLEDSAMYFCASTSGGETQYFGPGTRLLVL.

The rearrangement links TRBV6-6 to TRBJ1-4, with 7 nucleotides matching TRBD1. The ends lost 2 bases at V and 8 bases at J; junction bases unmatched: 11. This CDR3 comprises 16 residues. CDR1 and CDR2 (germline): MNHNY, SVGAGI (reference sequence). The CDR3 DNA is TGTGCCAGCAGTTACCCTACAGGGGAAGTTAGGGAAAAACTGTTTTTT. Translation gives CASSYPTGEVREKLFF.

In its sample, this clone was seen once. The V call is TRBV28, the J call TRBJ2-5, with D possibly being TRBD1 (7 bases). The length of the CDR3 is 13 residues. Germline values: CDR1 MDHEN, CDR2 SYDVKM. V lost 2 bases and J lost 5, with 9 bases in between. The DNA of the CDR3 is TGTGCCAGCAGTTTAGCAGGGGGGGAGACCCAGTACTTC. The encoded protein is CASSLAGGETQYF.

In this sample, this clone turned up once. The chain is built from TRBV4-1 and TRBJ2-3; 9 bases agree with TRBD2. Germline lookup yields CDR1 MGHRA and CDR2 YSYEKL. The V segment lost 0 bases and the J segment 4 bases; nucleotides outside the gene matches: 11. The CDR3 spans 18 residues. Here the CDR3 reads CASSQEGTSGGWADTQYF. In DNA, the CDR3 is TGCGCCAGCAGCCAAGAAGGAACCAGCGGGGGGTGGGCAGATACGCAGTATTTT.

The J gene is TRBJ2-1, the V gene TRBV18, with 8 bases matching TRBD1. The CDR3 runs 13 residues. Germline lookup yields CDR1 KGHSH and CDR2 LQKENI. J gave up 5 bases and V 6 bases, and 3 bases lay outside the gene matches. DNA of the CDR3: TGTGCCAGCTCCGAGACAGGGGACAATGAGCAGTTCTTC. Protein sequence: CASSETGDNEQFF. The full variable domain, with the rest looked up from reference TRBV18 and TRBJ2-1, is NAGVMQNPRHLVRRRGQEARLRCSPMKGHSHVYWYRQLPEEGLKFMVYLQKENIIDESGMPKERFSAEFPKEGPSILRIQQVVRGDSAAYFCASSETGDNEQFFGPGTRLTVL.

The chain uses TRBV28 and TRBJ1-2; D gene uncertain. The CDR3 is made up of 15 amino acids. V shed 6 bases and J shed 4 bases, with 18 bases lying between them. Germline values: CDR1 MDHEN, CDR2 SYDVKM. CDR3 DNA sequence: TGTGCCAGCAGCCGACCCGACGGGATCGCCTATGGCTACACCTTC. Protein sequence: CASSRPDGIAYGYTF.

The V and J genes are TRBV19 and TRBJ1-4; possibly TRBD1 for D (6 bases). Trimming took 7 bases from V and 8 from J, leaving 14 bases between them. Germline assignment: CDR1 LNHDA and CDR2 SQIVND (reference sequence). The CDR3 has 13 amino acids. The CDR3 bases are TGTGCCAGTACCCTTAAGGGGGAGGAAAAACTGTTTTTT. This translates into CASTLKGEEKLFF.

This clone was seen a single time. This chain connects TRBV6-5 to TRBJ1-4, with D possibly being TRBD1 (5 bases). In germline, CDR1 is MNHEY, CDR2 SVGAGI. The CDR3 is 13 residues long. V shed 6 bases and J shed 8 bases, with 13 bases lying between them. The CDR3 sequence is CASRKRGIEKLFF. As DNA, the CDR3 is TGTGCCAGCAGAAAACGGGGGATCGAAAAACTGTTTTTT.

In this sample, this clone turned up a few times. V gene TRBV28 combines with J gene TRBJ1-1; 7 bases match TRBD1. With 2 bases clipped from V and 4 bases from J, the junction kept 4 bases outside the gene matches. This CDR3 has 14 amino acids. The germline CDR1 and CDR2 sequences are MDHEN and SYDVKM. The CDR3 DNA follows: TGTGCCAGCAGTTTACCCCAGGGGGGCACTGAAGCTTTCTTT. It translates to CASSLPQGGTEAFF.

The J gene is TRBJ2-1, the V gene TRBV18; D is perhaps TRBD1 (6 bases). Trimming removed 4 bases from V and 1 base from J, with 14 bases in between. The CDR3 runs to 16 residues. Looked up from germline, CDR1 is KGHSH and CDR2 is LQKENI. The CDR3 DNA reads TGTGCCAGCTCACGGTTTACAGGGAGTTCCTACAATGAGCAGTTCTTC. Its translation: CASSRFTGSSYNEQFF.

V and J are TRBV6-5 and TRBJ1-1; TRBD1 aligns across 7 bases. Germline CDR1 and CDR2: MNHEY and SVGAGI. The CDR3 contains 13 residues. The V gene end was trimmed by 3 bases and the J gene end by 7 bases; junction bases not matched to a gene: 5. The CDR3 coding sequence is TGTGCCAGCAGTTATGGGACAGCCCTTGAAGCTTTCTTT. Protein product: CASSYGTALEAFF.

J is TRBJ2-1 and V is TRBV6-1, with 7 positions matching TRBD2. CDR1 and CDR2 from the germline V gene are MNHNS and SASEGT. The trim removed 6 bases at V and 5 bases at J, leaving 13 bases unmatched. This CDR3 spans 16 amino acids. In nucleotides, the CDR3 is TGTGCCAGCAGAGAACTCGGGGTGACTAGCCACAATGAGCAGTTCTTC. It yields the protein CASRELGVTSHNEQFF.